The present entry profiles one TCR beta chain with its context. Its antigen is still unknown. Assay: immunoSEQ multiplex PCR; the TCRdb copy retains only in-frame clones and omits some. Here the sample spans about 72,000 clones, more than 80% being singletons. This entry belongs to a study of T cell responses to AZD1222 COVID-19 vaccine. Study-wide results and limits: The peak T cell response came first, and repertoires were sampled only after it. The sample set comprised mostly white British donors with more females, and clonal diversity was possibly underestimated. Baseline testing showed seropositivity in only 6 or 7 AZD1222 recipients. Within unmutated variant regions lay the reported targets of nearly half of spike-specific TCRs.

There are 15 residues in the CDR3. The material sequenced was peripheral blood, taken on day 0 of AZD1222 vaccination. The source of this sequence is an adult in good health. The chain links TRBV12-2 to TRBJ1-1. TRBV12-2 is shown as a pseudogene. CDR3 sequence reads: CASRGLEGPATEAFF. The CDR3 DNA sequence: TGTGCAAGTCGCGGGTTGGAGGGGCCGGCGACTGAAGCTTTCTTT.